This TCR beta chain comes out of a study of T-cell reconstitution after alpha-beta-depleted transplantation in children. The CDR3 spans 15 residues. Germline V lookup: CDR1 SQVTM, CDR2 ANQGSEA. Trimming pared 7 bases from V and 0 bases from J, leaving 18 bases between. Unique molecular identifiers were built into the TCRbeta library. TCRdb used MiXCR to reprocess the PCR reads, holding one entry per CDR3 protein. Among a few hundred thousand distinct CDR3 sequences listed, about a fifth were seen once. V usage is TRBV29-1 and J usage is TRBJ1-1, with D perhaps matching TRBD1 (5 bases). The sample consisted of PBMCs from the stem cell graft donor, taken from the stem cell graft. The TCR comes from a human donor who donated a stem cell graft to a child with acute myeloid leukemia. CDR3 protein: CSGTRRRDVNTEAFF. The CDR3 coding sequence is TGCAGCGGCACCCGTCGTCGGGACGTGAACACTGAAGCTTTCTTT.